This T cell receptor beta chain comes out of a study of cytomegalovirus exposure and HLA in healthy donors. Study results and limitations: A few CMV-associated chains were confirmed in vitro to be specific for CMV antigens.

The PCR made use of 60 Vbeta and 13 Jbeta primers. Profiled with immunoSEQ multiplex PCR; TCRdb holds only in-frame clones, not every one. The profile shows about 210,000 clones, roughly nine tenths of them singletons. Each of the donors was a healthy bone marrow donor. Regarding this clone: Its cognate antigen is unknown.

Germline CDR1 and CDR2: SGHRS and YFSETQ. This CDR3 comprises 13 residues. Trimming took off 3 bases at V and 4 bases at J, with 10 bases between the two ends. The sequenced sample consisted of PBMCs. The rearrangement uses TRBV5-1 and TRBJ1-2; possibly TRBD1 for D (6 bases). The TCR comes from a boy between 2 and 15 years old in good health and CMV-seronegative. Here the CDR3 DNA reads TGCGCCAGCAGCTCGGGACAAGTCTATGGCTACACCTTC. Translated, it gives CASSSGQVYGYTF.